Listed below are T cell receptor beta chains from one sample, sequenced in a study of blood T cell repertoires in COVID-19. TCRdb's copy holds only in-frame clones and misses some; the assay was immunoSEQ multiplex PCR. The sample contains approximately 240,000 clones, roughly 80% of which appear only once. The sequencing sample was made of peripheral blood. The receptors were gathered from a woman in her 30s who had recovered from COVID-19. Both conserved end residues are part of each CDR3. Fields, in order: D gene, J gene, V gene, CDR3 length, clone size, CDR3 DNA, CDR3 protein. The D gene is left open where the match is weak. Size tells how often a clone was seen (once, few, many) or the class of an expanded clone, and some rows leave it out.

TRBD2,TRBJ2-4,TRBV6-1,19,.,TGTGCCAGCAGTGTGACTAGCGGGGTCCTTACCTCAGCCAAAAACATTCAGTACTTC,CASSVTSGVLTSAKNIQYF
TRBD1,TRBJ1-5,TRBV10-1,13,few,TGCGCCAGCAGCTTTACAGGGGACCAGCCCCAGCATTTT,CASSFTGDQPQHF
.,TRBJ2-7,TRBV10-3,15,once,TGTGCCATCAGCTCCTCGCAGGGCGGCTCCTACGAGCAGTACTTC,CAISSSQGGSYEQYF
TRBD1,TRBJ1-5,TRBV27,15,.,TGTGCCAGCAGTCACCGGGACAGGGGGCCTCAGCCCCAGCATTTT,CASSHRDRGPQPQHF
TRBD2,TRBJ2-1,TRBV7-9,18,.,TGTGCCAGCAGCTTAAGTTTTCAGCGAGCGGGAGAGTTTAATGAGCAGTTCTTC,CASSLSFQRAGEFNEQFF
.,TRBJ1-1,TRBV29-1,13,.,TGCAGCGTTATTGGGACTTGGGACACTGAAGCTTTCTTT,CSVIGTWDTEAFF
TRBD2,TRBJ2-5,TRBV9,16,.,TGTGCCAGCAGCGTAGTAGCGGGAGGTCCACAAGAGACCCAGTACTTC,CASSVVAGGPQETQYF
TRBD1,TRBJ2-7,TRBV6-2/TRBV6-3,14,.,TGTGCCAGCAGCCCGTCGGGACAGTCATACGAGCAGTACTTC,CASSPSGQSYEQYF
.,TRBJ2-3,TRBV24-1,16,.,TGTGCCACCAGTGATTTGGACACATCTAGCACAGATACGCAGTATTTT,CATSDLDTSSTDTQYF
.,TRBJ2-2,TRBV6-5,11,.,TGTGCCAGCAGAGGAGCCGGGGAGCTGTTTTTT,CASRGAGELFF
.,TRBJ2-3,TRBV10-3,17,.,TGTGCCATCAGTGAGTCGTCTGGGGCTAGCGACCCAGATACGCAGTATTTT,CAISESSGASDPDTQYF
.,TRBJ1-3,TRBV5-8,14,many,TGTGCCAGCAACCGAGGTGACTCTGGAAACACCATATATTTT,CASNRGDSGNTIYF
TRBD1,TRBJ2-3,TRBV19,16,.,TGTGCCAGTAGTCCTGGTTGGGACAGGGGGATAGATACGCAGTATTTT,CASSPGWDRGIDTQYF
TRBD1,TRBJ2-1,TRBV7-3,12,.,TGTGCCAGCAGCTTATCGGAAGGGGGCCAGTTCTTC,CASSLSEGGQFF
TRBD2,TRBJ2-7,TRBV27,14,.,TGTGCCAGCCACTCCCTAGCGGGATTTAACGAGCAGTACTTC,CASHSLAGFNEQYF
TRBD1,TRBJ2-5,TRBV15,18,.,TGTGCCACCAGCAGAGATCGGTCCCCGGGGACAGGGCGAGAGACCCAGTACTTC,CATSRDRSPGTGRETQYF
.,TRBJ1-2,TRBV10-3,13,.,TGTGCCATCAGTGAGAATACAGGGTATGGCTACACCTTC,CAISENTGYGYTF
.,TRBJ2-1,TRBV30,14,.,TGTGCCTGGAGTAGAGGAACTTCCTACAATGAGCAGTTCTTC,CAWSRGTSYNEQFF
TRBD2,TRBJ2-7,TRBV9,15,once,TGTGCCAGCAGCGAAACTAGCGGGAGTAGGTACGAGCAGTACTTC,CASSETSGSRYEQYF
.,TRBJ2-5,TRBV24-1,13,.,TGTGCCACCAGAAGCGGCCGTCAAGAGACCCAGTACTTC,CATRSGRQETQYF
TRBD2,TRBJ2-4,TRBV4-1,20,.,TGCGCCAGCAGCCAAGATCTGGCTAGCGGGATCGCCACAGCCAAAAACATTCAGTACTTC,CASSQDLASGIATAKNIQYF
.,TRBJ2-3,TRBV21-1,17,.,TGTGCCAGCAGCAGGGGACTAGCGGGAGGGTTTACAGATACGCAGTATTTT,CASSRGLAGGFTDTQYF
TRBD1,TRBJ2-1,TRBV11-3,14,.,TGTGCCAGCAGCTCCCGGGACAGGGTCGATGAGCAGTTCTTC,CASSSRDRVDEQFF
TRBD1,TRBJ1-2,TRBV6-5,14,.,TGTGCCAGCAGAACGACAGGGGCTAACTATGGCTACACCTTC,CASRTTGANYGYTF
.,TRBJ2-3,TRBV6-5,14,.,TGTGCCAGCAGTTACTCGCGGACAACAGATACGCAGTATTTT,CASSYSRTTDTQYF
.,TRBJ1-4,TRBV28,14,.,TGTGCCAGCAGTTGGGCCACCGTTAGTGAAAAACTGTTTTTT,CASSWATVSEKLFF
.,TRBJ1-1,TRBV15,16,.,TGTGCCACCAGCAGGCTGGGGGCCGGGGAAGGCACTGAAGCTTTCTTT,CATSRLGAGEGTEAFF
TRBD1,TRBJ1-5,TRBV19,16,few,TGTGCCAGTAGTATCTTCGGCCGACAGGGGAGTCAGCCCCAGCATTTT,CASSIFGRQGSQPQHF
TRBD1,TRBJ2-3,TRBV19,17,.,TGTGCCAGTAGTATAGATCGGACAGGGGGAAGCACAGATACGCAGTATTTT,CASSIDRTGGSTDTQYF